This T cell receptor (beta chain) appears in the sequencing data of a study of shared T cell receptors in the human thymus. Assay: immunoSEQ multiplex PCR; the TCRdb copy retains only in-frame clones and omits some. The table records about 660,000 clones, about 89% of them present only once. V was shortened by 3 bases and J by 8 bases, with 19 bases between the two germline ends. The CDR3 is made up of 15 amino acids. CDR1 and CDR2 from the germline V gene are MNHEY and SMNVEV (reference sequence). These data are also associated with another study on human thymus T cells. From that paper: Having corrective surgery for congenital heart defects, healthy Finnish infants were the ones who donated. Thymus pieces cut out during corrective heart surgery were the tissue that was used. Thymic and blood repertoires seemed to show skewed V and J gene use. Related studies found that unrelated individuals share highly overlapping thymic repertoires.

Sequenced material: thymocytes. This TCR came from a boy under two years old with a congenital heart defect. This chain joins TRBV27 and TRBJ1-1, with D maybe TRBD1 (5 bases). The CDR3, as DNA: TGTGCCAGCAGTTTTCGAACCCCGCAGGGTTCCGAAGCTTTCTTT. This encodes CASSFRTPQGSEAFF.